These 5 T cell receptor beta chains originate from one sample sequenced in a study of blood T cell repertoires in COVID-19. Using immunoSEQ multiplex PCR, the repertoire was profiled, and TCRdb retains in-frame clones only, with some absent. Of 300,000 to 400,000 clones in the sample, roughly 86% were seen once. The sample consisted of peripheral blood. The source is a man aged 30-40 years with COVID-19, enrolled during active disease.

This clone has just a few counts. The CDR3 here is CASSTYAGGPSSYNEQFF. The CDR3 nucleotides are TGTGCCAGCAGTACATACGCAGGGGGGCCCTCCTCCTACAATGAGCAGTTCTTC. The V and J genes are TRBV27 and TRBJ2-1, with D perhaps matching TRBD1 (7 bases). The CDR3 is 18 residues long. Between the trimmed V and J ends, which lost 5 bases and 0 bases, there was a span of 20 bases. Germline loops: CDR1 MNHEY, CDR2 SMNVEV (reference sequence).

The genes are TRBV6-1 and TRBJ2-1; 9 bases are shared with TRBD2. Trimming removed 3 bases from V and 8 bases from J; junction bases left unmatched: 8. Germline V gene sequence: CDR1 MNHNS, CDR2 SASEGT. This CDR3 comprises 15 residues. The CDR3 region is CASSDRLAGFDEQFF. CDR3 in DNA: TGTGCCAGCAGTGATAGGCTAGCGGGATTCGATGAGCAGTTCTTC.

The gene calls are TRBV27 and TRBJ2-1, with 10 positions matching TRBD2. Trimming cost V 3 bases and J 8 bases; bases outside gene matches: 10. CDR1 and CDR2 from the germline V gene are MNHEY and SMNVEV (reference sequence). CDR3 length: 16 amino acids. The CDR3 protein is CASSFPAASGSYEQFF. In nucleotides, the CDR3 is TGTGCCAGCAGTTTCCCGGCGGCTAGCGGGAGCTATGAGCAGTTCTTC.

DNA of the CDR3: TGCGCCAGCAGCCAATCTTCTGCGGGAGTTGGAAATGAGCAGTTCTTC. This gives the protein CASSQSSAGVGNEQFF. This sequence joins TRBV4-3 and TRBJ2-1, with TRBD2 matching over 7 bases. Germline lookup yields CDR1 LGHNA and CDR2 YSLEER. V shed 2 bases, J shed 7 bases, and the junction held 11 bases outside the gene matches. The CDR3 is 16 residues long.

Here the CDR3 reads CASRPYTDLTGELFF. CDR3 nucleotide sequence: TGTGCCAGCAGACCCTATACAGATCTCACCGGGGAGCTGTTTTTT. The genes are TRBV6-5 and TRBJ2-2; D uncertain. V was shortened by 6 bases and J by 4 bases, with 15 bases between the two germline ends. CDR1 is MNHEY, CDR2 SVGAGI, per germline. The CDR3 length is 15 residues.